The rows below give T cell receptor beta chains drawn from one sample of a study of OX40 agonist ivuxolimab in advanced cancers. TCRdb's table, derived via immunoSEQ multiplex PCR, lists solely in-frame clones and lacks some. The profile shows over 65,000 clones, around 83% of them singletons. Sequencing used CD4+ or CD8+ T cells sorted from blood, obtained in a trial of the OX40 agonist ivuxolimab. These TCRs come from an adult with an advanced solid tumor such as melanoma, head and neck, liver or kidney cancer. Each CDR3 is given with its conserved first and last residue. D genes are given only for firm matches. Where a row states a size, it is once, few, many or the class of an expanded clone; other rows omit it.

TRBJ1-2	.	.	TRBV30	TGTGCCTGGAGTTCCACAGCGTCTGGGGGTGGCTACACCTTC	CAWSSTASGGGYTF
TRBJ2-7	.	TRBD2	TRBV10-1	TGCGCCAGCAGTGGTTCGCTAGCGGGCCGGTACGAGCAGTACTTC	CASSGSLAGRYEQYF
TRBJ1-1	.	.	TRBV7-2	TGTGCCAGCAGCCACCAGACAGCTCAGACTCCTGAAGCTTTCTTT	CASSHQTAQTPEAFF
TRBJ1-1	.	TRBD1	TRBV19	TGTGCCAGTAGGGGGGAACAGGGGGCAATCACTGAAGCTTTCTTT	CASRGEQGAITEAFF
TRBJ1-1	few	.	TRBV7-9	TGTGCCAGCGCGAAGAACACTGAAGCTTTCTTT	CASAKNTEAFF
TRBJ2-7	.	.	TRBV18	TGTGCCAGCTCACCACTGGATCGCTACGAGCAGTACTTC	CASSPLDRYEQYF
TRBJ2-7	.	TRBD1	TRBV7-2	TGTGCCAGCAGCTTACAGGGGGTATTCTCCTACGAGCAGTACTTC	CASSLQGVFSYEQYF
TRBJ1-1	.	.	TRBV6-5	TGTGCCAGCAGTTACTTCCGTAACACTGAAGCTTTCTTT	CASSYFRNTEAFF
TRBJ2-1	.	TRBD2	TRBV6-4	TGTGCCAGCAGTGACTCGAAGGCGGGGGGGCATGTAAATGAGCAGTTCTTC	CASSDSKAGGHVNEQFF
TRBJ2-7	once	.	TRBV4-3	TGCGCCAGCAGCCAAGTTGTGGTAGGGCCCTACGAGCAGTACTTC	CASSQVVVGPYEQYF
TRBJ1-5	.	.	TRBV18	TGTGCCAGCTCCCCCAATCTTGAGGGCAATCAGCCCCAGCATTTT	CASSPNLEGNQPQHF
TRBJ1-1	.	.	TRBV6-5	TGTGCCAGCAGTTACGGGTCGAACACTGAAGCTTTCTTT	CASSYGSNTEAFF
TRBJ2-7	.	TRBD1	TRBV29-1	TGCAGCGTTGAACAGGGGGAAGCCTACGAGCAGTACTTC	CSVEQGEAYEQYF
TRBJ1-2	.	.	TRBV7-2	TGTGCCAGCAGCGTCCGGACTGACTATGGCTACACCTTC	CASSVRTDYGYTF
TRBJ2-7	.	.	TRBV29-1	TGCAGCGTTGCTTCAGGGCAGTCCTTAAGCCGCGAGCAGTACTTC	CSVASGQSLSREQYF
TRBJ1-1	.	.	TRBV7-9	TGTGCCAGCAGCGCCAATATGAACACTGAAGCTTTCTTT	CASSANMNTEAFF
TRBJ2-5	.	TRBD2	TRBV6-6	TGTGCCAGCAGTAGGAGGACTAGCGGGAGAGAGACCCAGTACTTC	CASSRRTSGRETQYF
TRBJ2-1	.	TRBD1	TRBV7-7	TGTGCTAGCAGCTTGGGGACAGGGGGCAGTGAGCAGTTCTTC	CASSLGTGGSEQFF
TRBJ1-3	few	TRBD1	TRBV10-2	TGCGCCAGCAGGTCGTTGGGACAGGGTCTGGACACCATATATTTT	CASRSLGQGLDTIYF
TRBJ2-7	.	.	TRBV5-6	TGTGCCAGCAGCCCGGTGGGGACCTACTACGAGCAGTACTTC	CASSPVGTYYEQYF
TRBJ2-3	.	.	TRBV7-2	TGTGCCAGCAGCTTTGGACTTCCCCCAGATACGCAGTATTTT	CASSFGLPPDTQYF
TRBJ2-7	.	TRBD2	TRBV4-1	TGCGCCAGCAGCCAAGTCCCGACTAGCGGGGGACGGGTCTACGAGCAGTACTTC	CASSQVPTSGGRVYEQYF
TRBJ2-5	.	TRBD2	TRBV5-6	TGTGCCAGCAGCCCTAGCGGAGGGTACCAAGAGACCCAGTACTTC	CASSPSGGYQETQYF
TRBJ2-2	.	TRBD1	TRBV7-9	TGTGCCAGCAGCTTATGGGGACAGAGATCCACCGGGGAGCTGTTTTTT	CASSLWGQRSTGELFF
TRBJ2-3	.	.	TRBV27	TGTGCCAGCAGTTTTCAAGATACGCAGTATTTT	CASSFQDTQYF
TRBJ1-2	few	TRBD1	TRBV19	TGTGCCAGTACGGACAGGGAGGTCTATGGCTACACCTTC	CASTDREVYGYTF
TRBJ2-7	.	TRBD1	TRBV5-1	TGCGCCAGCAGCTCGGACAGGGGAGTGCGGGAGCAGTACTTC	CASSSDRGVREQYF
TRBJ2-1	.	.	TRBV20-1	TGCAGTGCGTCAGGGGTCGCTGAGCAGTTCTTC	CSASGVAEQFF